This record looks at one T cell receptor beta chain sequence and its context. These data belong to a study of neoadjuvant anti-PD-1 for oral cavity cancer. The repertoire was sequenced with immunoSEQ multiplex PCR; TCRdb's copy has only in-frame clones and lacks some. The data contain approximately 17,000 clones, about 61% of them singletons. These newly diagnosed stage II-IVA oral cavity squamous cell carcinoma patients had no prior systemic or radiation treatment. Patients had HPV-negative, locally advanced oral cavity squamous cell carcinoma. The CDR3 is 12 amino acids. CDR1 is SNHLY and CDR2 is FYNNEI in the germline V gene. V lost 6 bases and J 8 bases, leaving 13 bases between the germline ends.

This chain joins TRBV2 and TRBJ1-2; no clear D. The sequence was obtained from a person between 40 and 85 years old with oral cavity squamous cell carcinoma. This material consisted of PBMCs, taken before nivolumab (anti-PD-1) treatment. CDR3 residues: CASSLPVAGYTF. The CDR3 nucleotides read TGTGCCAGCAGCCTCCCGGTGGCGGGCTACACCTTC.